The 14 T cell receptor beta chains below were found in one sample sequenced in a study of Ad26.COV2.S vaccination and SARS-CoV-2 variants. Some clones are missing from TCRdb's copy, which holds only in-frame ones; the method was immunoSEQ multiplex PCR. Of about 390,000 clones detected, around nine tenths appear once; the ten largest clones hold about 3.6%. Regarding treatment: some 19 received Ad26.COV2.S at low or high dose, single or two shots; 5 received placebo; per-sample allocation not given. Each sample was drawn 63 days after the first injection (of vaccine or placebo). This specimen was peripheral blood, taken in a trial of Ad26.COV2.S vaccine versus placebo. Receptors were obtained from a person aged 18 to 59 who received the Ad26.COV2.S COVID-19 vaccine or a placebo.

This chain uses TRBV7-9 with TRBJ2-7; tentatively, D is TRBD1 (6 bases). The ends were cut back, 1 base at V and 3 bases at J, with 13 bases in the middle. Germline CDR1 is SEHNR and CDR2 is FQNEAQ (reference sequence). This CDR3 region has 15 residues. The CDR3 loop is CASSLGGGASYEQYF. As DNA, the CDR3 is TGTGCCAGCAGCTTAGGAGGGGGTGCCAGCTACGAGCAGTACTTC.

V is TRBV27 and J is TRBJ1-2; 7 bases are shared with TRBD1. The V gene's germline CDR1 is MNHEY and CDR2 SMNVEV (reference sequence). CDR3 length: 17 amino acids. V lost 4 bases to trimming and J lost 5 bases; unmatched junction nucleotides: 16. The CDR3 DNA follows: TGTGCCAGCAGTTCCACACCGACAGGGAGGGCCGTTTATGGCTACACCTTC. Translation gives CASSSTPTGRAVYGYTF.

The V and J genes are TRBV11-2 and TRBJ1-2; D remains unclear. This CDR3 is built from 13 residues. Trimming pared 5 bases from V and 4 bases from J, leaving 11 bases between. CDR1 and CDR2 (germline): SGHAT, FQNNGV. Written as DNA, the CDR3 is TGTGCCAGCAGCCCACACGCCAGCTATGGCTACACCTTC. It encodes CASSPHASYGYTF.

The V gene is TRBV15, the J gene TRBJ2-1; no reliable D call. V lost 5 bases and J lost 3, with 8 bases in between. CDR3 size: 13 residues. Germline CDR1 reads LNHNV; CDR2 reads YYDKDF (reference sequence). The CDR3 here is CATSPVVYNEQFF. DNA of the CDR3: TGTGCCACCAGCCCCGTAGTCTACAATGAGCAGTTCTTC.

This chain connects TRBV4-1 to TRBJ1-2; D remains unclear. The ends were cut back, 3 bases at V and 3 bases at J, with 14 bases in the middle. The length of the CDR3 is 15 residues. The germline CDR1 and CDR2 sequences are MGHRA and YSYEKL. CDR3: CASSQPGPSHYGYTF. DNA of the CDR3: TGCGCCAGCAGCCAGCCCGGTCCGTCCCACTATGGCTACACCTTC.

The gene calls are TRBV27 and TRBJ1-2; D gene uncertain. CDR3 size: 13 residues. Germline CDR1 reads MNHEY; CDR2 reads SMNVEV (reference sequence). V was shortened by 6 bases and J by 0 bases, with 8 bases between the two germline ends. The CDR3 is CASSHGANYGYTF. In DNA form, the CDR3 reads TGTGCCAGCAGCCACGGAGCTAACTATGGCTACACCTTC.

The chain combines TRBV18 with TRBJ1-1, with D perhaps matching TRBD1 (6 bases). Germline V lookup: CDR1 KGHSH, CDR2 LQKENI. The CDR3 sequence is 17 residues long. V dropped 5 bases and J dropped 4 bases, with 23 bases sitting between them. This CDR3 is CASSREGGLAEGTEAFF. For the CDR3, the DNA is TGTGCCAGCTCAAGAGAGGGGGGCCTGGCTGAGGGCACTGAAGCTTTCTTT.

The chain uses TRBV6-1 and TRBJ1-2; D is possibly TRBD1 (5 bases). The CDR3 sequence is 17 residues long. The V gene lost 1 base and the J gene lost 4 bases, with 19 bases spanning the gap. The germline gives CDR1 MNHNS, CDR2 SASEGT. The CDR3 spells CASSEERRDPRSYGYTF. Written as DNA, the CDR3 is TGTGCCAGCAGTGAAGAGAGGCGGGACCCAAGGAGCTATGGCTACACCTTC.

The J gene is TRBJ1-1, the V gene TRBV5-1; D is unresolved. There are 14 residues in the CDR3. Deletions cut 2 bases from V and 4 bases from J, with 12 bases between. CDR1 and CDR2 from the germline V gene are SGHRS and YFSETQ. CDR3 nucleotides: TGCGCCAGCAGCTTTACTAGGGAGGGCACTGAAGCTTTCTTT. Its protein product is CASSFTREGTEAFF.

This chain uses TRBV10-3 with TRBJ1-5; D ambiguous. From germline, CDR1 is ENHRY and CDR2 SYGVKD. The V end was cut by 3 bases, the J end by 3 bases, with 9 bases between. The CDR3 sequence is 14 residues long. In DNA, the CDR3 is TGTGCCATCAGTGAAGGGCCGATCAATCAGCCCCAGCATTTT. This codes for CAISEGPINQPQHF.

Here the CDR3 reads CASAGTGRINSPLHF. In DNA, the CDR3 is TGTGCCAGTGCCGGGACAGGGAGGATAAATTCACCCCTCCACTTT. The rearrangement links TRBV19 to TRBJ1-6; 9 positions agree with TRBD1. Germline V gene sequence: CDR1 LNHDA, CDR2 SQIVND (reference sequence). Unmatched junction bases numbered 9, after V lost 8 bases and J lost 7 bases. This CDR3 spans 15 amino acids.

CDR3 in amino acids: CASGLVLAARANTEAFF. CDR3 sequence (DNA): TGTGCTAGTGGTTTGGTACTTGCCGCCCGGGCGAACACTGAAGCTTTCTTT. The V gene is TRBV12-5, the J gene TRBJ1-1; D gene ambiguous. Trimming cost V 0 bases and J 1 base, with 15 bases left between them. Germline CDR1 LGHNT, CDR2 FRNRAP. The CDR3 sequence is 17 residues long.

As regards this clone: A read error may account for a junction end that differs from germline. The chain couples TRBV7-2 to TRBJ1-6; D perhaps matches TRBD1 (5 bases). CDR1 and CDR2 (germline): SGHTA, FQGNSA. The CDR3 extends over 16 amino acids. The CDR3 sequence is CASSPQTAAYDSPLHF. As DNA, the CDR3 is TGTGCCAGCAGCCCTCAGACAGCGGCCTATGATTCACCCCTCCACTTT.

V gene TRBV12-3 or TRBV12-4 combines with J gene TRBJ1-1, with 9 bases identical to TRBD1. V gave up 7 bases and J gave up 11 bases; unmatched junction bases: 11. This CDR3 spans 13 amino acids. The CDR3 DNA is TGTGCCAGCATCGATCCGGGGACAGGGTGGGCTTTCTTT. It codes for CASIDPGTGWAFF.